What follows is one T cell receptor beta chain and its context. Its antigen is still unknown. The sequence runs out 3 residues before the end of the CDR3; the remainder is reconstructed from the germline J gene. CDR3 length: 15 amino acids. Germline loops: CDR1 LNHDA, CDR2 SQIVND (reference sequence). The V and J ends lost 3 bases and 4 bases, in that order; junction bases with no gene match: 5. This record belongs to a study of T cell clonality in common variable immunodeficiency. General study results and limits: In common variable immunodeficiency, TCR beta chains reportedly carried fewer deletions and N-nucleotide insertions.

Assay used: immunoSEQ multiplex PCR; TCRdb lists only in-frame clones, some missing. The sample includes approximately 30,000 clones, none of them occurring once. The sequencing sample was made of peripheral blood mononuclear cells. V usage is TRBV19 and J usage is TRBJ2-3, with 9 nucleotides matching TRBD1. This receptor was identified in a human donor with common variable immunodeficiency. The CDR3 bases that were read are TGTGCCAGTAGTATCCTACAGGGGGCGGCAGATACG. Protein sequence: CASSILQGAADT. In full, the CDR3 is CASSILQGAADTQYF.